Sequencing of this T cell receptor beta chain was carried out in a study of cytomegalovirus exposure and HLA in healthy donors. Notes on the study in general: A few CMV-associated chains were confirmed in vitro to be specific for CMV antigens.

Not recorded for this donor was the CMV serostatus. This clone was counted between two and nine times. Antigen specificity is unknown. PCR primers comprised 60 Vbeta and 13 Jbeta primers. Some clones are missing from TCRdb's copy, which holds only in-frame ones; the method was immunoSEQ multiplex PCR. The data contain some 140,000 clones, approximately 70% of them seen just once; the ten biggest clones take up approximately 1.6%. This TCR was sampled from a human donor in good health. Sequencing was performed on PBMCs.

CDR3 nucleotides: TGTGCCAGCAGTCCCACTCCGATAACTAGCGGACTATACAATGAGCAGTTCTTC. This codes for CASSPTPITSGLYNEQFF. The V call is TRBV28, the J call TRBJ2-1; 8 nucleotides agree with TRBD2. CDR1 and CDR2 (germline): MDHEN, SYDVKM. The ends lost 5 bases at V and 4 bases at J; junction bases unmatched: 16. This CDR3 comprises 18 residues.